This is a list of T cell receptor beta chains from one sample in a study of shared clonotypes between healthy human individuals. Only in-frame clones appear in the TCRdb table, and some are missing; sequencing was by immunoSEQ multiplex PCR. Among some 2,400,000 clones, approximately 96% were seen once, and the ten largest hold more than 0.1%. The sample taken for sequencing was naive CD4+ T cells sorted from blood. The receptor source for this set is a man aged 18 to 30 in good health. Both conserved end residues are part of each CDR3. The order of the fields is clone size, D gene, J gene, V gene, CDR3 DNA, CDR3 protein. D genes are given only for firm matches. A clone size is listed for some rows: how often the clone was seen (once, few, many), or a class if it is expanded.

once,-,TRBJ2-2,TRBV19,TGTGCCAGTAGTACCCTAGCGTTTCCGAACACCGGGGAGCTGTTTTTT,CASSTLAFPNTGELFF
-,-,TRBJ2-1,TRBV5-1,TGCGCCAGCAGCCAAACAGGGAGCTCCTACAATGAGCAGTTCTTC,CASSQTGSSYNEQFF
-,-,TRBJ1-6,TRBV5-8,TGTGCCAGCAGCGTGGACTGGACAAATAATTCACCCCTCCACTTT,CASSVDWTNNSPLHF
-,TRBD2,TRBJ2-7,TRBV5-1,TGCGCCAGCAGCAACCGGACTAGCGGGGGGGCCGCGGGAGAGCAGTACTTC,CASSNRTSGGAAGEQYF
-,TRBD1,TRBJ2-5,TRBV6-5,TGTGCCAGCAACCCCGGGACAGGGGGCGATGAGACCCAGTACTTC,CASNPGTGGDETQYF
-,-,TRBJ2-7,TRBV6-1,TGTGCCAGCATTAAGGAGGGCTACGAGCAGTACTTC,CASIKEGYEQYF
-,TRBD2,TRBJ2-5,TRBV7-2,TGTGCCAGCAGCTTGGCGGGAGGCCGGGAGACCCAGTACTTC,CASSLAGGRETQYF
-,-,TRBJ2-3,TRBV5-1,TGCGCCAGCAGCTTGGAGGCGTATCCGACTAGCACAGATACGCAGTATTTT,CASSLEAYPTSTDTQYF
-,-,TRBJ1-2,TRBV10-3,TGTGCCATCAGTTCCCAGGGATATGGCTACACCTTC,CAISSQGYGYTF
once,-,TRBJ1-5,TRBV2,TGTGCCAGCAACGATTATAGCAATCAGCCCCAGCATTTT,CASNDYSNQPQHF
-,-,TRBJ2-7,TRBV5-6,TGTGCCAGCAGCCCGGACAGAATGGGGTCCTACGAGCAGTACTTC,CASSPDRMGSYEQYF
-,-,TRBJ2-2,TRBV29-1,TGCAGCGTACTTAGCGGTGCGAACACCGGGGAGCTGTTTTTT,CSVLSGANTGELFF
-,TRBD1,TRBJ1-6,TRBV30,TGTGCCTGGAGTATCACAGGGGATAATTCACCCCTCCACTTT,CAWSITGDNSPLHF
-,-,TRBJ1-4,TRBV10-3,TGTGCCATCAGTGAGTCGACTGCAACTAATGAAAAACTGTTTTTT,CAISESTATNEKLFF
-,TRBD1,TRBJ2-4,TRBV9,TGTGCCAGCAGCTCACGGACAGGGGTGAACATTCAGTACTTC,CASSSRTGVNIQYF
-,TRBD2,TRBJ2-5,TRBV25-1,TGTGCCAGCAGTGGCAGACCGGGAGGACCAGGGACCCAGTACTTC,CASSGRPGGPGTQYF
-,-,TRBJ2-7,TRBV10-3,TGTGCCATCAAAAGCGGCTCCTACGAGCAGTACTTC,CAIKSGSYEQYF
-,-,TRBJ1-2,TRBV19,TGTGCCAGTAGTATGGGGCGGTGGAGGGACGGCTATGGCTACACCTTC,CASSMGRWRDGYGYTF
-,TRBD2,TRBJ2-1,TRBV7-9,TGTGCCAGCAGCCCCGGACTAGCGGGGTACAATGAGCAGTTCTTC,CASSPGLAGYNEQFF
-,TRBD1,TRBJ1-1,TRBV11-2,TGTGCCAGCAGGGACAGGGATATGAACACTGAAGCTTTCTTT,CASRDRDMNTEAFF
-,-,TRBJ2-5,TRBV5-1,TGCGCCAGCAACCAGGGTATCGGGGAGACCCAGTACTTC,CASNQGIGETQYF
-,-,TRBJ2-4,TRBV30,TGTGCCTGGAGCGACCTGGTAAGGAGGGGAGAAGCCAAAAACATTCAGTACTTC,CAWSDLVRRGEAKNIQYF
-,TRBD2,TRBJ2-1,TRBV18,TGTGCCAGCTCACCACCGAACGCAGCGGGAGGGGGGAGGTTCTTC,CASSPPNAAGGGRFF
-,-,TRBJ2-6,TRBV4-1,TGCGCCAGCAGCCAAGTGGTCAGCTCTGGGGCCAACGTCCTGACTTTC,CASSQVVSSGANVLTF
-,TRBD2,TRBJ2-1,TRBV13,TGTGCCAGCAGCTTAGCGGGGGGGCTCTACAATGAGCAGTTCTTC,CASSLAGGLYNEQFF
-,TRBD1,TRBJ1-2,TRBV27,TGTGCCAGCAGTTTAGACAGGGCGAGGGGCTACACCTTC,CASSLDRARGYTF
-,-,TRBJ2-3,TRBV19,TGTGCCAGTAGTGGGCAGGGGATGGGGACAGATACGCAGTATTTT,CASSGQGMGTDTQYF
-,-,TRBJ2-3,TRBV25-1,TGTGCCAGCAGTGAAACTAGCACAGATACGCAGTATTTT,CASSETSTDTQYF
-,-,TRBJ2-7,TRBV2,TGTGCCAGCAGTGAAGGGGCAGCCGAGCAGTACTTC,CASSEGAAEQYF
-,TRBD2,TRBJ2-5,TRBV5-4,TGTGCCAGCAGCTTGAGTGCGGGGGTCGAGACCCAGTACTTC,CASSLSAGVETQYF
once,-,TRBJ1-6,TRBV7-2,TGTGCCAGCAGCTTAGAACGGGATTCACCCCTCCACTTT,CASSLERDSPLHF
-,-,TRBJ2-2,TRBV5-1,TGCGCCAGCAGCTTGGGAGTAGGGGACACCGGGGAGCTGTTTTTT,CASSLGVGDTGELFF
-,-,TRBJ2-3,TRBV5-8,TGTGCCAGCAGCGGGCAGGGCACAGATACGCAGTATTTT,CASSGQGTDTQYF
-,-,TRBJ2-2,TRBV5-1,TGCGCCAGCAGCTCCGGGGGCGCCAACACCGGGGAGCTGTTTTTT,CASSSGGANTGELFF
-,-,TRBJ1-4,TRBV10-3,TGTGCCATCAGTGAGTCGCAGGGATTTTTCGAAAAACTGTTTTTT,CAISESQGFFEKLFF
-,-,TRBJ1-4,TRBV5-1,TGCGCCAGCAGCTTGGGAACTAATGAAAAACTGTTTTTT,CASSLGTNEKLFF
-,TRBD1,TRBJ1-3,TRBV28,TGTGCCAGCGGGACCCAGGGGGCCTCTGGAAACACCATATATTTT,CASGTQGASGNTIYF
-,TRBD2,TRBJ2-3,TRBV25-1,TGTGCCAGCAGTATCATGACTAGCGGGACACTAGATACGCAGTATTTT,CASSIMTSGTLDTQYF
-,-,TRBJ2-3,TRBV11-2,TGTGCCAGCAGCTTCGAGCTTTTCGCAGATACGCAGTATTTT,CASSFELFADTQYF
-,-,TRBJ2-6,TRBV4-1,TGCGCCAGCAGCCAAGATGGAGGGGCAGGGGCCAACGTCCTGACTTTC,CASSQDGGAGANVLTF
-,-,TRBJ1-2,TRBV6-1,TGTGCCAGCAGTGGGGGGACGGGGACCTATGGCTACACCTTC,CASSGGTGTYGYTF
-,TRBD1,TRBJ2-2,TRBV28,TGTGCCAGCAGTATGGACAGGGTGAACACCGGGGAGCTGTTTTTT,CASSMDRVNTGELFF